This entry concerns a single T cell receptor beta chain. The data are from a study of blood T cell repertoires in COVID-19. Whole-study context: Spain, Italy and the United States supplied samples that represented acute and convalescent COVID-19. From T cells, B-cell-depleted T cells, or PBMCs came the material, which was cDNA or gDNA.

CDR3 length equals 14 residues. Trimming removed 5 bases at V and 3 bases at J, with 10 bases between. CDR1 is KGHDR and CDR2 is SFDVKD in the germline V gene. Per the original methods: Nucleated cell counts were estimated from reference gene primer amplification. Assay used: immunoSEQ multiplex PCR; TCRdb lists only in-frame clones, some missing. V and J calls and clone size are copied from that table; D and trimming were computed from the DNA. The profile covers around 64,000 clones, with around nine tenths appearing a single time and around a fifth taken by the ten largest. The J gene is TRBJ1-5, the V gene TRBV24-1; maybe TRBD1 (5 bases). The specimen sequenced was peripheral blood. This receptor was obtained from a woman aged 80 or over with acute or convalescent COVID-19. The CDR3 DNA reads as TGTGCCACCAGTGGAGACAGCCTCAATCAGCCCCAGCATTTT. As protein: CATSGDSLNQPQHF.